These 15 T cell receptor beta chains were sequenced from one sample in a study of OX40 agonist ivuxolimab in advanced cancers. Profiling relied on immunoSEQ multiplex PCR, and the TCRdb table lists in-frame clones only, not all of them. The table records about 20,000 clones, around 88% of them present only once. The specimen comprised CD4+ or CD8+ T cells sorted from blood, sampled in a trial of the OX40 agonist ivuxolimab. These receptor sequences come from an adult with an advanced solid tumor such as melanoma, head and neck, liver or kidney cancer.

This clone appeared a few times. The V and J genes are TRBV21-1 and TRBJ2-5; no check of the table's D call, TRBD2, against the DNA was made. TRBV21-1 is a listed pseudogene. The CDR3 is 16 residues long. CDR3 nucleotide sequence: TGTGCCAGCAGCAAAGGGGCGGGAGGAGTTCAAGAGACCCAGTACTTC. The encoded protein is CASSKGAGGVQETQYF.

The V call is TRBV9, the J call TRBJ2-3; D gene unclear. This CDR3 spans 14 amino acids. Germline CDR1 and CDR2: SGDLS and YYNGEE. V lost 4 bases, J lost 0 bases, and 9 bases lay in between. The CDR3 loop is CASSPPRSTDTQYF. CDR3 coding DNA: TGTGCCAGCAGCCCCCCCCGAAGCACAGATACGCAGTATTTT.

Worth noting for this clone: The identical CDR3 is also encoded by other nucleotide sequences in the sample. The chain has TRBV27 and TRBJ1-1; D unclear. This CDR3 is built from 13 residues. Germline CDR1 MNHEY, CDR2 SMNVEV (reference sequence). V gave up 1 base and J gave up 1 base, with 4 bases separating them. DNA of the CDR3: TGTGCCAGCAGTTTATTGGAGAACACTGAAGCTTTCTTT. Translating gives CASSLLENTEAFF.

This clone was counted between two and nine times. The rearrangement uses TRBV7-8 and TRBJ2-7; D call uncertain. This CDR3 is built from 12 residues. Germline loops: CDR1 SGHVS, CDR2 FQNEAQ. V dropped 5 bases and J dropped 2 bases, with 7 bases sitting between them. The CDR3 loop reads CASSTDTYEQYF. Written as DNA, the CDR3 is TGTGCCAGCAGCACCGATACCTACGAGCAGTACTTC.

The V and J genes are TRBV9 and TRBJ1-3; 7 bases map to TRBD1. CDR1 is SGDLS and CDR2 is YYNGEE in the germline V gene. The CDR3 consists of 14 residues. V lost 4 bases and J lost 4; bases outside the gene matches: 5. The CDR3 region is CASSPRGLGNTIYF. The CDR3, as DNA: TGTGCCAGCAGCCCTAGGGGGCTAGGAAACACCATATATTTT.

The rearrangement links TRBV6-6 to TRBJ2-3; the D is unclear. Germline V CDR1 and CDR2: MNHNY, SVGAGI (reference sequence). V was cut by 4 bases and J by 3 bases, with 8 bases left in between. The CDR3 totals 13 residues. CDR3 residues: CASSSDPTDTQYF. The CDR3 nucleotides are TGTGCCAGCAGTTCTGACCCTACAGATACGCAGTATTTT.

The V gene is TRBV11-2, the J gene TRBJ1-1; the D is unclear. The V end was cut by 2 bases, the J end by 0 bases, with 10 bases between. This CDR3 spans 15 amino acids. From germline, CDR1 is SGHAT and CDR2 FQNNGV. The CDR3 is CASSLRPALNTEAFF. In nucleotides, the CDR3 is TGTGCCAGCAGCTTAAGACCCGCCTTGAACACTGAAGCTTTCTTT.

This chain links TRBV2 with TRBJ2-1, with D possibly being TRBD2 (5 bases). Germline V gene lookup returns CDR1 SNHLY and CDR2 FYNNEI. This CDR3 is built from 15 residues. Trimming shortened V by 4 bases and J by 10 bases, and 20 bases separated the two germline ends. The CDR3 sequence: CASSGVIGAEEEQFF. The CDR3 DNA sequence: TGTGCCAGCAGTGGAGTAATAGGAGCGGAGGAAGAGCAGTTCTTC. Combining the CDR3 with reference TRBV2 and TRBJ2-1 gives the whole variable domain EPEVTQTPSHQVTQMGQEVILRCVPISNHLYFYWYRQILGQKVEFLVSFYNNEISEKSEIFDDQFSVERPDGSNFTLKIRSTKLEDSAMYFCASSGVIGAEEEQFFGPGTRLTVL.

The chain combines TRBV9 with TRBJ1-2; the match to TRBD1 covers 8 bases. This CDR3 region has 13 residues. The J segment lost 8 bases and the V segment lost 3 bases, leaving 6 bases of the junction unmatched. CDR1 SGDLS and CDR2 YYNGEE come from the germline V gene. The CDR3 nucleotides read TGTGCCAGCAGCGCCAGGACAGGGTACGGCTACACCTTC. Its translation is CASSARTGYGYTF.

This clone appeared a single time. As DNA, the CDR3 is TGTGCCATTTCGACGGAGGGGGGTGAGCAGTTCTTC. It encodes CAISTEGGEQFF. This chain connects TRBV14 to TRBJ2-1; possibly TRBD1 or TRBD2 for D (6 bases each). This CDR3 contains 12 residues. V was trimmed by 10 bases and J by 9 bases, leaving 16 bases between them. CDR1 and CDR2 (germline): SGHDN, FVKESK.

This chain links TRBV2 with TRBJ2-3; 9 bases agree with TRBD2. The CDR3 runs 16 residues. The J segment lost 0 bases and the V segment lost 9 bases, leaving 10 bases of the junction unmatched. Germline CDR1 SNHLY, CDR2 FYNNEI. The CDR3 here is CASTKLAGPSTDTQYF. CDR3 bases: TGTGCCAGTACCAAACTAGCGGGTCCTAGCACAGATACGCAGTATTTT.

In this sample, this clone turned up a few times. The chain carries TRBV30 and TRBJ1-1, with TRBD1 identical over 7 bases. The J segment lost 1 base and the V segment lost 2 bases, leaving 1 base of the junction unmatched. The CDR3 runs to 13 residues. The germline gives CDR1 GTSNPN, CDR2 SVGIG (reference sequence). CDR3 protein: CAWSRQGNTEAFF. Written as DNA, the CDR3 is TGTGCCTGGAGTCGACAGGGGAACACTGAAGCTTTCTTT.

The chain carries TRBV30 and TRBJ2-7; perhaps TRBD2 as D (6 bases). CDR1 and CDR2 (germline): GTSNPN, SVGIG (reference sequence). Trimming removed 1 base at V and 0 bases at J, with 10 bases between. The CDR3 extends over 14 amino acids. Written as DNA, the CDR3 is TGTGCCTGGAGTGGTGGCGGGACCTCCTACGAGCAGTACTTC. Translated: CAWSGGGTSYEQYF. The variable domain in full, with the rest retrieved from reference TRBV30 and TRBJ2-7, is SQTIHQWPATLVQPVGSPLSLECTVEGTSNPNLYWYRQAAGRGLQLLFYSVGIGQISSEVPQNLSASRPQDRQFILSSKKLLLSDSGFYLCAWSGGGTSYEQYFGPGTRLTVT.

This chain joins TRBV4-1 and TRBJ2-1; weak D call: TRBD2 (8 bases). V was pared by 5 bases and J by 6 bases, with 17 bases between. Germline loops: CDR1 MGHRA, CDR2 YSYEKL. The CDR3 extends over 15 amino acids. CDR3 sequence (DNA): TGCGCCAGCAGCTCCCGGGAGGGGGCATTCAATGAGCAGTTCTTC. This codes for CASSSREGAFNEQFF.

The V gene is TRBV30, the J gene TRBJ1-2, with 7 bases that match TRBD1. The V gene end was trimmed by 0 bases and the J gene end by 0 bases; junction bases not matched to a gene: 10. This CDR3 has 17 amino acids. CDR1 is GTSNPN and CDR2 is SVGIG in the germline V gene (reference sequence). The DNA of the CDR3 is TGTGCCTGGAGTGTACTCTTCAGGGACAGCACTAACTATGGCTACACCTTC. It encodes CAWSVLFRDSTNYGYTF.